This passage covers 8 T cell receptor beta chains from one sample sequenced in a study of T cell repertoires in cytomegalovirus infection. TCRdb redid the calling of the reads with MiXCR, one entry per CDR3 protein. Of 740,000 or so distinct CDR3 sequences listed, approximately 40% are singletons. The sample taken for sequencing was PBMCs. The receptors were sampled from a human donor in good health (CMV status not recorded). Some clones in this sample may be carry-over from other donors' samples.

This clonotype showed up many times. The genes are TRBV7-6 and TRBJ1-5; the D gene is possibly TRBD1 (5 bases). The germline V gene has CDR1 SGHVS and CDR2 FNYEAQ. The ends were cut back, 1 base at V and 4 bases at J, with 11 bases in the middle. The CDR3 extends over 15 amino acids. CDR3 in amino acids: CASSLGAQANQPQHF. The CDR3 DNA reads as TGTGCCAGCAGCTTAGGGGCACAGGCAAATCAGCCCCAGCATTTT.

This clonotype was seen more than once but under ten times. V and J are TRBV27 and TRBJ1-1; D gene unclear. Germline V gene lookup returns CDR1 MNHEY and CDR2 SMNVEV (reference sequence). Trimming cost V 3 bases and J 6 bases, with 14 bases left between them. This CDR3 spans 14 amino acids. The CDR3 spells CASSFLGSRSEAFF. The CDR3 nucleotides are TGTGCCAGCAGTTTTTTGGGGAGTAGGTCTGAAGCTTTCTTT.

This chain joins TRBV20-1 and TRBJ1-3; D ambiguous. Germline assignment: CDR1 DFQATT and CDR2 SNEGSKA (reference sequence). The V end was cut by 6 bases, the J end by 0 bases, with 18 bases between. CDR3 length equals 16 residues. The CDR3 loop reads CSAYTVDPLSGNTIYF. In DNA, the CDR3 is TGCAGTGCCTACACAGTGGACCCTCTCTCTGGAAACACCATATATTTT.

The V gene is TRBV19, the J gene TRBJ1-2, with D unresolved. The V gene lost 2 bases and the J gene lost 4 bases, with 11 bases spanning the gap. CDR1 is LNHDA, CDR2 SQIVND, per germline (reference sequence). This CDR3 region has 14 residues. The CDR3 DNA reads TGTGCCAGTAGTATATTGGGAGAGATCTATGGCTACACCTTC. Translated, it gives CASSILGEIYGYTF. The complete variable domain, with remaining parts taken from reference TRBV19 and TRBJ1-2, reads DGGITQSPKYLFRKEGQNVTLSCEQNLNHDAMYWYRQDPGQGLRLIYYSQIVNDFQKGDIAEGYSVSREKKESFPLTVTSAQKNPTAFYLCASSILGEIYGYTFGSGTRLTVV.

A few counts support this clonotype. J is TRBJ2-7 and V is TRBV7-8, with 8 bases aligning to TRBD1. V was pared by 5 bases and J by 3 bases, with 3 bases of the junction left unmatched. Looked up from germline, CDR1 is SGHVS and CDR2 is FQNEAQ. CDR3 length equals 13 residues. CDR3 in DNA: TGTGCCAGCAGCAAGGGGACAGGCTACGAGCAGTACTTC. It encodes CASSKGTGYEQYF.

This chain uses TRBV6-8 with TRBJ2-1, with 12 bases identical to TRBD2. The J segment lost 5 bases and the V segment lost 6 bases, leaving 8 bases of the junction unmatched. CDR1 is MNHGY and CDR2 is SAAAGT in the germline V gene. There are 16 residues in the CDR3. CDR3 bases: TGTGCCAGCAGGCGTTCTAGCGGGAGGGCGAACAATGAGCAGTTCTTC. Translation: CASRRSSGRANNEQFF.

This clonotype was counted between two and nine times. The chain combines TRBV15 with TRBJ1-6, with TRBD1 as a possible D gene (6 bases). Germline loops: CDR1 LNHNV, CDR2 YYDKDF (reference sequence). Deletions cut 3 bases from V and 7 bases from J, with 16 bases between. The CDR3 length is 16 residues. CDR3 coding DNA: TGTGCCACCAGCAGGGAACATCAGGGGAGAAATTCACCCCTCCACTTT. Its translation is CATSREHQGRNSPLHF. Supplemented by reference TRBV15 and TRBJ1-6, the full variable domain reads DAMVIQNPRYQVTQFGKPVTLSCSQTLNHNVMYWYQQKSSQAPKLLFHYYDKDFNNEADTPDNFQSRRPNTSFCFLDIRSPGLGDTAMYLCATSREHQGRNSPLHFGNGTRLTVT.

This clonotype was seen only a few times. The rearrangement joins TRBV28 to TRBJ1-1, with 7 positions matching TRBD1. In germline, CDR1 is MDHEN, CDR2 SYDVKM. The CDR3 is 11 amino acids. Germline trimming cut 8 bases from V and 9 bases from J; bases unmatched to any gene: 6. The CDR3 region has the DNA TGTGCCAGCGAAGGACAGGAGAAAGCTTTCTTT. It specifies CASEGQEKAFF.